The 8 T cell receptor beta chains in this list originate from one sample, sequenced in a study of PD-1 blockade in mismatch repair-deficient tumors (dated by TCRdb to the late 2010s). Library construction relied on the immunoSEQ multiplex PCR assay. TCRdb holds this immuneACCESS table with in-frame rearrangements only. Some clones are missing; in checked studies, unresolved V genes explain under half, and the rest has no known cause. The sample profile shows about 34,000 clones; around 80% of them were found once. The ten largest account for about 3.3% of the sample. Material: PBMCs, obtained less than 7 weeks after starting pembrolizumab. Receptor source: an adult with mismatch repair-deficient cancer.

V gene TRBV19 combines with J gene TRBJ1-2; a possible D gene is TRBD1 (6 bases). This CDR3 is 20 amino acids long. The V and J ends lost 5 bases and 4 bases respectively, with 32 bases between them. Germline V gives CDR1 LNHDA, CDR2 SQIVND (reference sequence). The CDR3 loop reads CASSSRRTARVAVGAYGYTF. As DNA, the CDR3 is TGTGCCAGTAGTTCGCGGCGGACAGCAAGAGTGGCGGTAGGGGCCTATGGCTACACCTTC.

The chain joins TRBV28 to TRBJ2-7, with TRBD2 identical over 11 bases. CDR1 MDHEN and CDR2 SYDVKM come from the germline V gene. The CDR3 loop spans 16 amino acids. The ends lost 6 bases at V and 0 bases at J; junction bases unmatched: 7. The CDR3: CASRTPSGRNSYEQYF. The CDR3 coding sequence is TGTGCCAGCAGAACTCCTAGCGGGAGGAACTCCTACGAGCAGTACTTC.

The chain carries TRBV25-1 and TRBJ1-1; D uncertain. CDR3 length equals 16 residues. The V end was cut by 1 base, the J end by 2 bases, with 14 bases between. CDR1 and CDR2 from the germline V gene are MGHDK and SYGVNS. CDR3 protein: CASSEWRRSANTEAFF. Here the CDR3 DNA reads TGTGCCAGCAGTGAATGGAGAAGGTCAGCTAACACTGAAGCTTTCTTT.

The V and J genes are TRBV6-6 and TRBJ2-7, with 7 bases that match TRBD2. The CDR3 has 14 amino acids. Looked up from germline, CDR1 is MNHNY and CDR2 is SVGAGI (reference sequence). The V gene end was trimmed by 5 bases and the J gene end by 2 bases; junction bases not matched to a gene: 6. For the CDR3, the DNA is TGTGCCAGCAGTGGATACCGGGAGGCCTACGAGCAGTACTTC. This translates into CASSGYREAYEQYF.

The rearrangement joins TRBV29-1 to TRBJ2-7; D ambiguous. This CDR3 has 11 amino acids. Germline V gives CDR1 SQVTM, CDR2 ANQGSEA. Trimming removed 4 bases from V and 3 bases from J, with 7 bases in between. DNA of the CDR3: TGCAGCGTTGCGTTCGGCTACGAGCAGTACTTC. It codes for CSVAFGYEQYF.

In its sample, this clone was seen a few times. V and J are TRBV28 and TRBJ1-1; D gene uncertain. Germline loops: CDR1 MDHEN, CDR2 SYDVKM. The V gene lost 3 bases and the J gene lost 1 base, with 12 bases spanning the gap. CDR3 size: 15 residues. The CDR3 DNA follows: TGTGCCAGCAGTTTCTCGGGTGTTGGGAACACTGAAGCTTTCTTT. Its protein product is CASSFSGVGNTEAFF.

This chain joins TRBV10-3 and TRBJ2-5, with TRBD2 as a possible D gene (6 bases). The V gene's germline CDR1 is ENHRY and CDR2 SYGVKD. CDR3 size: 14 residues. V shed 2 bases and J shed 3 bases, with 10 bases lying between them. The CDR3 region is CAISEPRREETQYF. CDR3 sequence (DNA): TGTGCCATCAGTGAGCCCAGGAGGGAAGAGACCCAGTACTTC.

V usage is TRBV4-2 and J usage is TRBJ2-3, with 14 nucleotides matching TRBD2. Losses at the gene ends were 7 bases for V and 8 bases for J; bases not matched to a gene: 8. The germline CDR1 and CDR2 sequences are LGHNA and YNFKEQ. The CDR3 totals 15 residues. Here the CDR3 DNA reads TGTGCCAGCAACACTGAGACTAGCGGGAGGGCTACGCAGTATTTT. It specifies CASNTETSGRATQYF.